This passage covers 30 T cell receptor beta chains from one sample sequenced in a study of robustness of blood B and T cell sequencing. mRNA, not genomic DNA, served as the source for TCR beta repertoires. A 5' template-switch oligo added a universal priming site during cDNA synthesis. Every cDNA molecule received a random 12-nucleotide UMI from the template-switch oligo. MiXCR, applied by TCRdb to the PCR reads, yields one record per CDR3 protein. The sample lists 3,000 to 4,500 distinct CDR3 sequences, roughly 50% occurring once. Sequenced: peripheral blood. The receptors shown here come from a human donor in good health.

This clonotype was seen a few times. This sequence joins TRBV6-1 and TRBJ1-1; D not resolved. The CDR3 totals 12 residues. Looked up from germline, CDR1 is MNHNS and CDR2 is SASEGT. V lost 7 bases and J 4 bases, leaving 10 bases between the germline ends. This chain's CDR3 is CASTGGSTEAFF. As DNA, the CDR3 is TGTGCCAGCACAGGAGGCAGCACTGAAGCTTTCTTT.

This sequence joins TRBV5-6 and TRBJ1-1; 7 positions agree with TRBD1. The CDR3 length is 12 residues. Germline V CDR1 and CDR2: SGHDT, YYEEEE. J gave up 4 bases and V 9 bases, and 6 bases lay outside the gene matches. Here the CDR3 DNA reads TGTGCCACCAAGACAGGGAGCACTGAAGCTTTCTTT. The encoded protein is CATKTGSTEAFF.

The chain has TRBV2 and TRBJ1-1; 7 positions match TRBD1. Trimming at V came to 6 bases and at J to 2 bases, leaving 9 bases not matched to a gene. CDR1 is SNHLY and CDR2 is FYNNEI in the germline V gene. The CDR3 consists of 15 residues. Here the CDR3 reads CASRMQRQGNTEAFF. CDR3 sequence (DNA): TGTGCCAGCAGAATGCAACGACAGGGCAACACTGAAGCTTTCTTT.

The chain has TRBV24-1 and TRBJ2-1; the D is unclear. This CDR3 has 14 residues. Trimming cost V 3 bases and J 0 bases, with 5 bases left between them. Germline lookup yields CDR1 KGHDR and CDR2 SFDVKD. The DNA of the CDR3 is TGTGCCACCAGTGATCAAGGCTCCTACAATGAGCAGTTCTTC. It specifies CATSDQGSYNEQFF.

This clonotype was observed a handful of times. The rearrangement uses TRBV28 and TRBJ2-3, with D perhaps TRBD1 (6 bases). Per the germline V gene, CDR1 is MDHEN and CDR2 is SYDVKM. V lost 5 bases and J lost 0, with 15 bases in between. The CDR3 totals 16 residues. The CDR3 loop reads CASSQRDIRSTDTQYF. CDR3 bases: TGTGCCAGCAGTCAAAGGGACATTCGGAGCACAGATACGCAGTATTTT.

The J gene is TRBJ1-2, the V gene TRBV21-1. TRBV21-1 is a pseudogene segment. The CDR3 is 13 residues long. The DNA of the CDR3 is TGTGCCAGCAGCAAAGAGCCTCACTATGGCTACACCTTC. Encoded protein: CASSKEPHYGYTF.

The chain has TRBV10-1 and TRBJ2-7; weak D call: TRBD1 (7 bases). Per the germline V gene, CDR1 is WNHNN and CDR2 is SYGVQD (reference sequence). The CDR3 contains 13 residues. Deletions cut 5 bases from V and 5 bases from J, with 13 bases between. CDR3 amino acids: CASSQGGRDEQYF. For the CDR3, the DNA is TGCGCCAGCAGTCAGGGGGGACGAGACGAGCAGTACTTC.

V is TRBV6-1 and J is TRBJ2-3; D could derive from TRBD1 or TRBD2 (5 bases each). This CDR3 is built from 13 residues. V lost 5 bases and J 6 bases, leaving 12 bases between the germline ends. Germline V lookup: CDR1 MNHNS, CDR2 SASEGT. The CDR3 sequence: CASSPGGVDTQYF. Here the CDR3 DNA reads TGTGCCAGCAGTCCTGGGGGAGTTGATACGCAGTATTTT.

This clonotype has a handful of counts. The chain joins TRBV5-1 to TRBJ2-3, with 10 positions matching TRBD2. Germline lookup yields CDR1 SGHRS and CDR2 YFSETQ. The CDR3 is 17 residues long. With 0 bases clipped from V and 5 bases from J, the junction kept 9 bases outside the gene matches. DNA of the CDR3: TGCGCCAGCAGCTTGGGGCTAGCGGGGGTATTACGAGATACGCAGTATTTT. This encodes CASSLGLAGVLRDTQYF. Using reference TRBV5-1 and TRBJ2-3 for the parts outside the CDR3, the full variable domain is KAGVTQTPRYLIKTRGQQVTLSCSPISGHRSVSWYQQTPGQGLQFLFEYFSETQRNKGNFPGRFSGRQFSNSRSEMNVSTLELGDSALYLCASSLGLAGVLRDTQYFGPGTRLTVL.

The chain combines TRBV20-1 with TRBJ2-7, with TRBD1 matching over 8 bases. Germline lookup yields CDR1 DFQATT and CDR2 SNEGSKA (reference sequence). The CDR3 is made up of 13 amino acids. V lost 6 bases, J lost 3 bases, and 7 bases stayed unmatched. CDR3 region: CSAPGGADYEQYF. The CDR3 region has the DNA TGCAGTGCACCAGGGGGCGCGGACTACGAGCAGTACTTC.

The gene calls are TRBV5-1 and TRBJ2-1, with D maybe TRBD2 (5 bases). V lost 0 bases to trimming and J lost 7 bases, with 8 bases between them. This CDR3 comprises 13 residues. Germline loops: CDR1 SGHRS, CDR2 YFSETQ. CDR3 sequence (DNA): TGCGCCAGCAGCTTGGCTAGCCGGAATGAGCAGTTCTTC. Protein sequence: CASSLASRNEQFF.

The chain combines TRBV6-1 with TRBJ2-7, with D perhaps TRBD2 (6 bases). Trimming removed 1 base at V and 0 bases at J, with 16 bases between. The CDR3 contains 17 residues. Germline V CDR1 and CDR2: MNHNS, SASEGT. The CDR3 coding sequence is TGTGCCAGCAGTGAAGGGTGGGGGGTACACGTCTCCTACGAGCAGTACTTC. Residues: CASSEGWGVHVSYEQYF.

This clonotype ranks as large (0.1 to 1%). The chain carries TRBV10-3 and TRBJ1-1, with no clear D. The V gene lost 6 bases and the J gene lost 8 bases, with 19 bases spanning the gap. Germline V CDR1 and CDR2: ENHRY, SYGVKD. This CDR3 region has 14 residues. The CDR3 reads CAIRTSGPRSEAFF. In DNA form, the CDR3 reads TGTGCCATCAGGACCTCCGGGCCGAGATCAGAAGCTTTCTTT.

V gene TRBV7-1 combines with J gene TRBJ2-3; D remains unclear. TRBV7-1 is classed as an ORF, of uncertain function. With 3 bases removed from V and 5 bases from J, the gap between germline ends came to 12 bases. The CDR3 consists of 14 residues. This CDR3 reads CASSSLGSQDTQYF. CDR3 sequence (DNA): TGTGCCAGCAGCTCTCTTGGTTCCCAAGATACGCAGTATTTT.

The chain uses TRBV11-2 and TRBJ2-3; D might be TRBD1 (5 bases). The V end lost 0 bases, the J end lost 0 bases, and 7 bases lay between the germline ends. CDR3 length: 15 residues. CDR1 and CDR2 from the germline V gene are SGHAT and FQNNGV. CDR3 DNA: TGTGCCAGCAGCTTAGATGGGGCTAGCACAGATACGCAGTATTTT. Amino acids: CASSLDGASTDTQYF.

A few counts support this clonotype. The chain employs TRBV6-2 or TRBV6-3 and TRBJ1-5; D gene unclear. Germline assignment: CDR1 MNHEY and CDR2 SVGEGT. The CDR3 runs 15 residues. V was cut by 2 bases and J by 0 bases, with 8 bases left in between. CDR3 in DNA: TGTGCCAGCAGTTACAGGGCCGATAGCAATCAGCCCCAGCATTTT. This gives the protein CASSYRADSNQPQHF.

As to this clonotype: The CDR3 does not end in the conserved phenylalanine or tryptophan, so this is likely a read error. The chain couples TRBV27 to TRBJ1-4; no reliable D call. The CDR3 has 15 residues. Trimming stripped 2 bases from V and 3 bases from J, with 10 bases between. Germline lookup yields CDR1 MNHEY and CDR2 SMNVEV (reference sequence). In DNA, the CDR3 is TGTGCCAGCAGTTTAGGTGCGGACCCTAATGAAAAACTGTTTCTT. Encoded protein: CASSLGADPNEKLFL.

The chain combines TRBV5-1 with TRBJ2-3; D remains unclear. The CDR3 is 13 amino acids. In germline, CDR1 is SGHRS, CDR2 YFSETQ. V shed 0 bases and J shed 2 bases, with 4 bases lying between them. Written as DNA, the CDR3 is TGCGCCAGCAGCTTGGGATCCACAGATACGCAGTATTTT. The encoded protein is CASSLGSTDTQYF. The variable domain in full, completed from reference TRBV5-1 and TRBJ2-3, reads KAGVTQTPRYLIKTRGQQVTLSCSPISGHRSVSWYQQTPGQGLQFLFEYFSETQRNKGNFPGRFSGRQFSNSRSEMNVSTLELGDSALYLCASSLGSTDTQYFGPGTRLTVL.

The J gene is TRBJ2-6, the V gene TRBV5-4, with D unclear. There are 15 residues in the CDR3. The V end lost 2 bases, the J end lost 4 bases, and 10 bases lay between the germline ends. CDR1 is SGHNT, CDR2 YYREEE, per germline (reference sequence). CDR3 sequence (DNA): TGTGCCAGCAGCTTCTCTTTCCCCGGGGCCAACGTCCTGACTTTC. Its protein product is CASSFSFPGANVLTF.

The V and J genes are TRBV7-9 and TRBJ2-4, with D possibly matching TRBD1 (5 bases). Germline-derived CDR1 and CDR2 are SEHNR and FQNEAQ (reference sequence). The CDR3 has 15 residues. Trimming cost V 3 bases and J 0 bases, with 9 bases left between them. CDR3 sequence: CASSLQGLAKNIQYF. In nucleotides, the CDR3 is TGTGCCAGCAGCTTGCAGGGTTTAGCCAAAAACATTCAGTACTTC.

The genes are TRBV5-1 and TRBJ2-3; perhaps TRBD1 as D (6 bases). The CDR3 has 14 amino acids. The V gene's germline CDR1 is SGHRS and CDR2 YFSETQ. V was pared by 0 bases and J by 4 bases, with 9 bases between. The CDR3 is CASSLDRAADTQYF. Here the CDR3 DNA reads TGCGCCAGCAGCTTGGACAGGGCGGCAGATACGCAGTATTTT.

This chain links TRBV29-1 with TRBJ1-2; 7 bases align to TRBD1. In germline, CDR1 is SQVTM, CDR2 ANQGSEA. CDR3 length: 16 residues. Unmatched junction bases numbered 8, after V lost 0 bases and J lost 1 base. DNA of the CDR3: TGCAGCGTTGAAGAAGAACTAAGGGGGCTTAACTATGGCTACACCTTC. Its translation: CSVEEELRGLNYGYTF.

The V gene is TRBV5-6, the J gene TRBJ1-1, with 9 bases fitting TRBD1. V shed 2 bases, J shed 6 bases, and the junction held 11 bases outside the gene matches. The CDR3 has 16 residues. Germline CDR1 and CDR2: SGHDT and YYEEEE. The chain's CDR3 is CASSFLSGTGWPEAFF. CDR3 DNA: TGTGCCAGCAGCTTTCTTTCCGGGACAGGGTGGCCTGAAGCTTTCTTT.

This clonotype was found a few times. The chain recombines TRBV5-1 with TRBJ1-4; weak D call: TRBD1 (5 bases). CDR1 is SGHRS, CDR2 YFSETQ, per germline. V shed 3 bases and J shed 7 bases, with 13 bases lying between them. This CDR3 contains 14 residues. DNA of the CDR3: TGCGCCAGCAGCTCCGGGGGTAATGGTGAAAAACTGTTTTTT. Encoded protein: CASSSGGNGEKLFF.

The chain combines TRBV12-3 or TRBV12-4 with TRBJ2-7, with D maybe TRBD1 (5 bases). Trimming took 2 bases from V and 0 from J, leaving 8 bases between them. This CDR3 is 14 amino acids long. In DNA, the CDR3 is TGTGCCAGCAGTTTAATGACAGCCTCCTACGAGCAGTACTTC. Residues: CASSLMTASYEQYF.

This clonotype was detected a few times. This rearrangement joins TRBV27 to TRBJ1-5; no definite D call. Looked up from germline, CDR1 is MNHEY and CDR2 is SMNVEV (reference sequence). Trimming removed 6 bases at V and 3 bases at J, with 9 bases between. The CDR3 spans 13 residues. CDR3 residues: CASSLGPNQPQHF. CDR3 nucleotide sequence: TGTGCCAGCAGCCTAGGACCCAATCAGCCCCAGCATTTT.

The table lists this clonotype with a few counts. CDR3 bases: TGTGCCAGCAGCTTCGAACAGGGGCCGTATTCACCCCTCCACTTT. It translates to CASSFEQGPYSPLHF. This chain connects TRBV5-5 to TRBJ1-6; 7 bases are a match to TRBD1. Germline loops: CDR1 SGHKS, CDR2 YYEKEE (reference sequence). The CDR3 runs 15 residues. V shed 2 bases and J 8 bases; nucleotides not matched to a gene: 7.

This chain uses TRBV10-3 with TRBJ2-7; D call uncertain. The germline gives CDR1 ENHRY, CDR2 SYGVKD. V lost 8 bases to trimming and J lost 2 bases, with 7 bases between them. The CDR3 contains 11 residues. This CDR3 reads CAIGDTYEQYF. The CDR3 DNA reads TGTGCCATCGGAGACACCTACGAGCAGTACTTC.

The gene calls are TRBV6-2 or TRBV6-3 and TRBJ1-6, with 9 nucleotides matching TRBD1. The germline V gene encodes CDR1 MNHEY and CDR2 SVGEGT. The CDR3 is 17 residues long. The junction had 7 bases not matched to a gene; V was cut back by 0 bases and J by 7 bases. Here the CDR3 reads CASSYSGSQGANSPLHF. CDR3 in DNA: TGTGCCAGCAGTTACTCGGGTTCACAGGGGGCGAATTCACCCCTCCACTTT.

The CDR3 sequence is CASRWTDYSGTQYF. As DNA, the CDR3 is TGTGCCAGCAGATGGACAGACTACAGTGGGACCCAGTACTTC. The chain joins TRBV2 to TRBJ2-5; tentatively, D is TRBD1 (6 bases). V lost 6 bases and J lost 7, with 18 bases in between. The CDR3 consists of 14 residues. Germline values: CDR1 SNHLY, CDR2 FYNNEI.